These 11 T cell receptor beta chains share one sample of origin, sequenced in a study of human thymus T cells. TCRdb keeps only in-frame clones here, not all; method: immunoSEQ multiplex PCR. The repertoire has tens of thousands of clones, 90% to 95% of them found once; the top ten carry under 0.04%. Surgeons resected thymus tissue during corrective heart surgery. Material: thymus tissue. The receptors shown here come from a girl less than two years old with a congenital heart defect but otherwise immunologically healthy.

This clone has a single count. The gene calls are TRBV10-3 and TRBJ1-2, with D unclear. V was clipped by 2 bases and J by 3 bases, with 13 bases between them. Per the germline V gene, CDR1 is ENHRY and CDR2 is SYGVKD. The CDR3 extends over 15 amino acids. This CDR3 is CAISETQGKDYGYTF. As DNA, the CDR3 is TGTGCCATCAGTGAGACCCAAGGGAAGGACTATGGCTACACCTTC.

The chain is built from TRBV19 and TRBJ2-4; 7 bases match TRBD1. The germline CDR1 and CDR2 sequences are LNHDA and SQIVND (reference sequence). J gave up 3 bases and V 7 bases, and 9 bases lay outside the gene matches. The CDR3 contains 15 residues. The CDR3 loop is CASIHRGSGKNIQYF. CDR3 bases: TGTGCCAGTATTCACAGGGGATCGGGCAAAAACATTCAGTACTTC.

This chain joins TRBV7-9 and TRBJ2-5; D is ambiguous. The CDR3 consists of 16 residues. V was clipped by 0 bases and J by 2 bases, with 13 bases between them. Looked up from germline, CDR1 is SEHNR and CDR2 is FQNEAQ (reference sequence). CDR3 protein: CASSLALSTKQETQYF. CDR3 in DNA: TGTGCCAGCAGCTTAGCTCTCAGCACAAAACAAGAGACCCAGTACTTC.

The chain joins TRBV9 to TRBJ2-1; 10 bases agree with TRBD2. Germline-derived CDR1 and CDR2 are SGDLS and YYNGEE. V dropped 4 bases and J dropped 2; count of bases not matched to a gene: 3. This CDR3 has 15 residues. The CDR3 DNA follows: TGTGCCAGCAGCCTAGCGGGAGTGCCCTACAATGAGCAGTTCTTC. Its translation: CASSLAGVPYNEQFF.

The chain recombines TRBV7-2 with TRBJ2-1, with 10 bases that match TRBD2. V gave up 5 bases and J gave up 3 bases; unmatched junction bases: 4. This CDR3 is built from 15 residues. Germline V gives CDR1 SGHTA, CDR2 FQGNSA. The CDR3 sequence: CASSPGTSDYNEQFF. The CDR3 DNA sequence: TGTGCCAGCAGCCCTGGGACTAGCGACTACAATGAGCAGTTCTTC.

This rearrangement joins TRBV28 to TRBJ2-7, with 13 bases that match TRBD2. From germline, CDR1 is MDHEN and CDR2 SYDVKM. The V gene end was trimmed by 8 bases and the J gene end by 6 bases; junction bases not matched to a gene: 19. The CDR3 runs to 18 residues. The CDR3 region has the DNA TGTGCCAGCCGCCCGAGGACTAGCGGGAGCTTAAGGACCTGCGAGCAGTACTTC. This gives the protein CASRPRTSGSLRTCEQYF. Complete variable domain (other parts from reference TRBV28 and TRBJ2-7): DVKVTQSSRYLVKRTGEKVFLECVQDMDHENMFWYRQDPGLGLRLIYFSYDVKMKEKGDIPEGYSVSREKKERFSLILESASTNQTSMYLCASRPRTSGSLRTCEQYFGPGTRLTVT.

The chain recombines TRBV27 with TRBJ1-1; a weak D match, TRBD1 (5 bases). This CDR3 is 14 amino acids long. Germline CDR1 MNHEY, CDR2 SMNVEV (reference sequence). The V end was cut by 3 bases, the J end by 4 bases, with 12 bases between. CDR3 residues: CASSLGGAFTEAFF. The CDR3 coding sequence is TGTGCCAGCAGTTTGGGGGGTGCTTTCACTGAAGCTTTCTTT.

The chain combines TRBV7-6 with TRBJ2-7; 10 bases line up with TRBD1. J was trimmed by 6 bases and V by 2 bases; bases with no gene match: 4. The V gene's germline CDR1 is SGHVS and CDR2 FNYEAQ. CDR3 length: 14 residues. CDR3 sequence: CASSLRDRGPEQYF. CDR3 nucleotides: TGTGCCAGCAGCTTAAGGGACAGGGGCCCCGAGCAGTACTTC.

The rearrangement uses TRBV28 and TRBJ2-2; D call uncertain. The germline V gene encodes CDR1 MDHEN and CDR2 SYDVKM. CDR3 length: 12 residues. The V end lost 6 bases, the J end lost 4 bases, and 6 bases lay between the germline ends. CDR3 residues: CASSDITGELFF. The CDR3 nucleotides read TGTGCCAGCAGCGACATCACCGGGGAGCTGTTTTTT.

The V gene is TRBV28, the J gene TRBJ2-7, with 8 bases fitting TRBD1. The CDR3 length is 15 residues. CDR1 and CDR2 (germline): MDHEN, SYDVKM. J gave up 4 bases and V 4 bases, and 9 bases lay outside the gene matches. DNA for the CDR3: TGTGCCAGCAGTTCAGGGGGCGGGTGCGATTACGAGCAGTACTTC. Protein: CASSSGGGCDYEQYF.

This clone was observed a handful of times. This sequence joins TRBV4-1 and TRBJ1-1, with D unclear. Germline V gene lookup returns CDR1 MGHRA and CDR2 YSYEKL. CDR3 length equals 14 residues. With 1 base removed from V and 0 bases from J, the gap between germline ends came to 6 bases. DNA of the CDR3: TGCGCCAGCAGCCAAGCAGACCTGAACACTGAAGCTTTCTTT. Encoded protein: CASSQADLNTEAFF.